This section outlines one TCR beta chain sequence together with its context. Its specificity is not known. This entry is derived from a study of cytomegalovirus exposure and HLA in healthy donors. This PCR relied on a set of 60 Vbeta primers and 13 Jbeta primers. The assay was immunoSEQ multiplex PCR, and TCRdb's table has in-frame clones only and misses some. Of over 100,000 clones listed, around nine tenths are singletons. Findings and limits, study-wide: Reportedly, fewer N-insertions than the approximately 600-donor mean appeared in an Asian-associated ancestry cluster in a later analysis. A prior analysis recorded that most TCR beta V segments were productive about 87% or about 30% of the time.

V trimming: 1 base; J trimming: 2 bases; junction bases outside the gene matches: 11. The CDR3 has 18 amino acids. CDR1 is MGHRA and CDR2 is YSYEKL in the germline V gene. The clonotype was recovered from a young woman in good health and CMV-seronegative. Sequencing used PBMCs. J is TRBJ1-2 and V is TRBV4-1; TRBD1 aligns across 9 bases. This chain's CDR3 is CASSQVVPRTGVNYGYTF. The CDR3 region has the DNA TGCGCCAGCAGCCAAGTAGTACCAAGGACAGGGGTGAACTATGGCTACACCTTC.